The 11 T cell receptor beta chains below come from one sample, sequenced in a study of blood T cells in healthy people across ages. Primed by a sample-barcoded 5' primer and a J-beta primer mix, a second PCR proceeded for roughly 7 to 11 cycles. Each CDR3 protein is one row after TCRdb ran MiXCR on the 5' RACE reads. The sample yields over a million distinct CDR3 sequences, 45% seen once. What was sequenced was blood. The receptors originated from a woman aged 55-75 years in good health.

The table lists this clonotype with a few counts. This rearrangement joins TRBV12-3 or TRBV12-4 to TRBJ1-5; the match to TRBD2 covers 14 bases. Gene TRBJ2-3 matches the end of the DNA better, so the J call may be wrong. The CDR3 is 18 amino acids. As DNA, the CDR3 is TGTGCCAGCAGCCGACGACTAGCGGGAGGGCCTGGCACAGATACGCAGTATTTT. This gives the protein CASSRRLAGGPGTDTQYF.

The chain has TRBV7-3 and TRBJ2-4, with TRBD2 matching 12 bases. The closer fit of TRBJ2-7 to the DNA end suggests the J call may be wrong. Germline lookup yields CDR1 SGHTA and CDR2 FQGTGA. CDR3 length: 17 amino acids. The CDR3 protein is CASSLLPGLAGINEQYF. Written as DNA, the CDR3 is TGTGCCAGCAGCTTACTGCCAGGACTAGCGGGGATTAACGAGCAGTACTTC.

This rearrangement joins TRBV27 to TRBJ2-5; the match to TRBD2 covers 14 bases. The CDR3 runs 16 residues. Germline loops: CDR1 MNHEY, CDR2 SMNVEV (reference sequence). Trimming removed 5 bases from V and 5 bases from J; junction bases left unmatched: 7. The CDR3 reads CASSGGTSGSGETQYF. For the CDR3, the DNA is TGTGCCAGCAGTGGAGGGACTAGCGGGAGTGGGGAGACCCAGTACTTC.

This chain connects TRBV2 to TRBJ2-4; 9 bases line up with TRBD2. With the DNA end fitting TRBJ2-7 better, the J assignment may be wrong. The germline V gene encodes CDR1 SNHLY and CDR2 FYNNEI. The CDR3 loop spans 16 amino acids. The CDR3 nucleotides read TGTGCCAGCAGTGAAGCGCCTAGCGGGATAGGGTACGAGCAGTACTTC. Residues: CASSEAPSGIGYEQYF.

V usage is TRBV9 and J usage is TRBJ1-6, with 7 bases matching TRBD1. The V gene's germline CDR1 is SGDLS and CDR2 YYNGEE. CDR3 size: 15 residues. Unmatched junction bases numbered 7, after V lost 0 bases and J lost 10 bases. This CDR3 reads CASSVADRLGSPLHF. The CDR3 coding sequence is TGTGCCAGCAGCGTAGCGGACAGGTTGGGGTCACCCCTCCACTTT.

The table lists this clonotype with many counts. This rearrangement joins TRBV20-1 to TRBJ2-3; 7 bases match TRBD2. In germline, CDR1 is DFQATT, CDR2 SNEGSKA (reference sequence). The V segment lost 5 bases and the J segment 2 bases; nucleotides outside the gene matches: 10. The CDR3 is made up of 15 amino acids. The CDR3 DNA follows: TGCAGTGCTCTACGATGGGACTACAACACAGATACGCAGTATTTT. This sequence encodes CSALRWDYNTDTQYF.

V and J are TRBV10-3 and TRBJ2-4; D gene unclear. The V gene's germline CDR1 is ENHRY and CDR2 SYGVKD. The CDR3 runs 14 residues. V was clipped by 0 bases and J by 6 bases, with 9 bases between them. The CDR3 protein is CAISESSGGNIQYF. In nucleotides, the CDR3 is TGTGCCATCAGTGAGTCGTCAGGCGGAAACATTCAGTACTTC.

This chain links TRBV20-1 with TRBJ2-7; no clear D. There are 11 residues in the CDR3. Germline V gene sequence: CDR1 DFQATT, CDR2 SNEGSKA (reference sequence). V was clipped by 6 bases and J by 2 bases, with 8 bases between them. The CDR3 region is CSAGGTYEQYF. In DNA form, the CDR3 reads TGCAGTGCGGGCGGTACCTACGAGCAGTACTTC.

The chain is built from TRBV3-1 and TRBJ1-5; no clear D gene. The CDR3 length is 16 residues. The V and J ends lost 1 base and 1 base respectively, with 11 bases between them. Germline-derived CDR1 and CDR2 are LGHDT and YNNKEL (reference sequence). The CDR3 sequence is CASSQGYGSSNQPQHF. CDR3 nucleotide sequence: TGTGCCAGCAGCCAAGGCTACGGCAGCAGCAATCAGCCCCAGCATTTT. Complete variable domain (other parts from reference TRBV3-1 and TRBJ1-5): DTAVSQTPKYLVTQMGNDKSIKCEQNLGHDTMYWYKQDSKKFLKIMFSYNNKELIINETVPNRFSPKSPDKAHLNLHINSLELGDSAVYFCASSQGYGSSNQPQHFGDGTRLSIL.

The CDR3 protein is CSAMEEETQFF. The CDR3 DNA reads TGCAGTGCTATGGAGGAAGAGACCCAGTTCTTC. The chain employs TRBV20-1 and TRBJ2-5, with D possibly TRBD2 on 5 matching bases. Matching the DNA end better, TRBJ2-1 makes the J call doubtful. Germline loops: CDR1 DFQATT, CDR2 SNEGSKA (reference sequence). The CDR3 extends over 11 amino acids.

V and J are TRBV2 and TRBJ2-7; a weak D match, TRBD1 (6 bases). The CDR3 has 12 amino acids. The germline gives CDR1 SNHLY, CDR2 FYNNEI. Trimming left V 6 bases short and J 8 bases short, with 14 bases between. The CDR3 DNA reads TGTGCCAGCAGGGAGACAGGACCTAAGCAGTACTTC. It specifies CASRETGPKQYF.